The clone carrying this TCR beta chain was picked up many times. What it recognizes is unknown. The data were taken from a study of T cell repertoires in cytomegalovirus infection. About the research overall: Matching HLA type, along with CMV infection, was indicated by public TCR beta signatures.

General study results and limits: Ex vivo, HLA-C-restricted CMV-specific TCR beta clonotypes prevailed over the rest of the response. Of the TCR beta families, the public ones yielded a cumulative frequency that identified carriers of CMV plus the relevant HLA.

This CDR3 is built from 14 residues. Per germline, CDR1 SGHVS and CDR2 FNYEAQ. With 3 bases removed from V and 1 base from J, the gap between germline ends came to 8 bases. One entry per CDR3 protein, called by TCRdb with MiXCR from the reads. The table lists some 400,000 distinct CDR3 sequences, around a sixth of them singletons. The chain combines TRBV7-6 with TRBJ2-3, with D unresolved. Sequencing used PBMCs. The TCR was taken from a human donor in good health (CMV status not recorded). Some clones in this sample may be carry-over from other donors' samples. CDR3 nucleotide sequence: TGTGCCAGCAGCTTGCAAGGTGGCACAGATACGCAGTATTTT. Translation: CASSLQGGTDTQYF.